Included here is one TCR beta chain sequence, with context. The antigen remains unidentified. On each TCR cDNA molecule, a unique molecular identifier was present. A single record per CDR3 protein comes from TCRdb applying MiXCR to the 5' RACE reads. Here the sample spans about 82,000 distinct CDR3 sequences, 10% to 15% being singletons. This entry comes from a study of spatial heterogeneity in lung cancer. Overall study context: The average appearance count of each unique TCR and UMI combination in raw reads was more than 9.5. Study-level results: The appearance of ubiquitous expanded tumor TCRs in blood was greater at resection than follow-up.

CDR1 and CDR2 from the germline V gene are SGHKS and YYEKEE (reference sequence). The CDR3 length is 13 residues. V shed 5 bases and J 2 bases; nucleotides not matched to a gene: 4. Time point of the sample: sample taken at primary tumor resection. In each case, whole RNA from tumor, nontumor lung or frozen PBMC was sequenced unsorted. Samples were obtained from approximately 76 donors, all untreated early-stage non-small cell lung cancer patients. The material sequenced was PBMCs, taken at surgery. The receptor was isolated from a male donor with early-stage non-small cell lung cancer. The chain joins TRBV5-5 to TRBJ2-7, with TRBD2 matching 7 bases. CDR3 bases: TGTGCCAGCAGTACGGGGGGACCCTACGAGCAGTACTTC. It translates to CASSTGGPYEQYF.